This TCR beta chain was sequenced for a study of cytomegalovirus exposure and HLA in healthy donors. Libraries were prepared by immunoSEQ multiplex PCR; TCRdb keeps only in-frame clonotypes and omits some of them. The sample contains about 280,000 clones, approximately 90% of which appear only once. The length of the CDR3 is 15 residues. CDR1 is SGHNT and CDR2 is YYREEE in the germline V gene (reference sequence). The V and J ends lost 4 bases and 1 base, in that order; junction bases with no gene match: 2. This receptor was taken from a woman between 18 and 29 years old in good health and CMV-seronegative. The chain joins TRBV5-4 to TRBJ2-1, with 10 bases fitting TRBD1. The source material was PBMCs. CDR3 region: CASSRDRGSYNEQFF. The CDR3 DNA reads TGTGCCAGCAGCAGGGACAGGGGTTCCTACAATGAGCAGTTCTTC.